This T cell receptor beta chain comes out of a study of molecular identifiers for immune sequencing clone quantification. TCRdb called the PCR reads again in MiXCR, with one record for every CDR3 protein. The sample contains approximately 670,000 distinct CDR3 sequences, about 20% of which appear only once. This clonotype occurred many times. The sample comprised naive CD8+ T cells from blood, with Jurkat cell RNA spiked in. Subset in this sample: FACS-sorted CD8+CD4-CCR7+CD45RA+ naive T cells. The TCR comes from a human donor in good health. Some libraries in this study had Jurkat cell RNA spiked in.

The CDR3: CASSQVLRGGTSDTSQDTQYF. DNA of the CDR3: TGTGCCAGCAGCCAAGTGTTACGAGGGGGGACTAGCGATACTTCCCAAGATACGCAGTATTTT. J is TRBJ2-3 and V is TRBV3-1; 10 nucleotides line up with TRBD2. This CDR3 comprises 21 residues. CDR1 LGHDT and CDR2 YNNKEL come from the germline V gene (reference sequence). V was pared by 1 base and J by 5 bases, with 21 bases of the junction left unmatched.